A single sample gave rise to the 6 T cell receptor beta chains below, sequenced in a study of immune reconstitution after stem cell transplant in scleroderma. One entry per CDR3 protein, called by TCRdb with MiXCR from the RT-PCR reads. This table has over a thousand distinct CDR3 sequences, 15% to 19% appearing once. This specimen was taken before or after autologous hematopoietic stem cell transplantation (not recorded which). The receptors shown here come from a female donor with systemic sclerosis.

This clonotype is judged medium-sized. The chain links TRBV7-9 to TRBJ1-1; D not resolved. Looked up from germline, CDR1 is SEHNR and CDR2 is FQNEAQ (reference sequence). The CDR3 spans 14 residues. The V and J ends lost 1 base and 0 bases respectively, with 6 bases between them. In DNA form, the CDR3 reads TGTGCCAGCAGCTTAGAAGGCATGAACACTGAAGCTTTCTTT. Its protein product is CASSLEGMNTEAFF.

The V call is TRBV10-3, the J call TRBJ1-1; weak D call: TRBD1 (5 bases). This CDR3 spans 14 amino acids. The germline gives CDR1 ENHRY, CDR2 SYGVKD. Deletions cut 0 bases from V and 8 bases from J, with 13 bases between. Here the CDR3 DNA reads TGTGCCATCAGTGAGTCGGGGGAGCTCGGAGAAGCTTTCTTT. This translates into CAISESGELGEAFF.

The rearrangement links TRBV6-5 to TRBJ1-6; no clear D. V lost 10 bases to trimming and J lost 7 bases, with 14 bases between them. Germline V gives CDR1 MNHEY, CDR2 SVGAGI. This CDR3 contains 13 residues. The CDR3 loop reads CATSSSQNSPLHF. The CDR3 nucleotides read TGTGCCACCTCCTCCAGTCAGAATTCACCCCTCCACTTT.

The chain links TRBV5-1 to TRBJ1-4; the D gene is possibly TRBD1 (5 bases). The ends were cut back, 3 bases at V and 5 bases at J, with 14 bases in the middle. The CDR3 extends over 15 amino acids. Germline CDR1 reads SGHRS; CDR2 reads YFSETQ. The chain's CDR3 is CASSSWDRRNEKLFF. The CDR3 DNA reads as TGCGCCAGCAGCTCCTGGGACCGAAGGAATGAAAAACTGTTTTTT.

This clonotype is labeled as medium-sized (0.01 to 0.1%). V gene TRBV9 combines with J gene TRBJ2-1, with D perhaps TRBD2 (5 bases). The ends were cut back, 1 base at V and 8 bases at J, with 13 bases in the middle. CDR3 length: 14 residues. The germline V gene has CDR1 SGDLS and CDR2 YYNGEE. CDR3 sequence (DNA): TGTGCCAGCAGCGTAATTCTATCCGGGGATGAGCAGTTCTTC. Amino acid sequence: CASSVILSGDEQFF.

This sequence joins TRBV6-5 and TRBJ2-3; TRBD2 agrees at 8 bases. Losses at the gene ends were 5 bases for V and 5 bases for J; bases not matched to a gene: 9. This CDR3 is built from 15 residues. CDR1 is MNHEY and CDR2 is SVGAGI in the germline V gene. This chain's CDR3 is CASSPLAGLGDTQYF. The DNA for the CDR3 is TGTGCCAGCAGTCCCTTAGCGGGGCTCGGAGATACGCAGTATTTT.